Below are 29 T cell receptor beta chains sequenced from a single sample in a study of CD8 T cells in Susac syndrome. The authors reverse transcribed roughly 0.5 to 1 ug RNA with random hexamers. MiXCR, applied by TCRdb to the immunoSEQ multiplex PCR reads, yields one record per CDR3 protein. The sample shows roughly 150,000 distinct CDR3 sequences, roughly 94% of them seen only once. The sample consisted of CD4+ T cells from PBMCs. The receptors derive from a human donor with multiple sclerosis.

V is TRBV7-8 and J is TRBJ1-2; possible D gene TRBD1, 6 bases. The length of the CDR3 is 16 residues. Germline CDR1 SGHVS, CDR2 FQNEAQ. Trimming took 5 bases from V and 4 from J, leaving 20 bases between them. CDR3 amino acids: CASSPMVGLRGYGYTF. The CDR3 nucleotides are TGTGCCAGCAGCCCGATGGTAGGGCTCAGGGGCTATGGCTACACCTTC.

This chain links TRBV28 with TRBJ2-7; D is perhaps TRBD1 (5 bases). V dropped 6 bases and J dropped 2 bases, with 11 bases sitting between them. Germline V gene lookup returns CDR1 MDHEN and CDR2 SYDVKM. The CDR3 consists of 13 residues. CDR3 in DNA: TGTGCCAGCAGATCCCAGGGCACCTACGAGCAGTACTTC. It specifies CASRSQGTYEQYF.

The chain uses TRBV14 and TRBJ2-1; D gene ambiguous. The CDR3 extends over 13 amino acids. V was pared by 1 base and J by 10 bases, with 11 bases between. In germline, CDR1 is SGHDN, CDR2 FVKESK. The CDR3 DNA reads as TGTGCCAGCAGCCAAGGTTTAGGCGCGGAGCAGTTCTTC. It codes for CASSQGLGAEQFF. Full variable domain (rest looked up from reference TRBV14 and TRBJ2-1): EAGVTQFPSHSVIEKGQTVTLRCDPISGHDNLYWYRRVMGKEIKFLLHFVKESKQDESGMPNNRFLAERTGGTYSTLKVQPAELEDSGVYFCASSQGLGAEQFFGPGTRLTVL.

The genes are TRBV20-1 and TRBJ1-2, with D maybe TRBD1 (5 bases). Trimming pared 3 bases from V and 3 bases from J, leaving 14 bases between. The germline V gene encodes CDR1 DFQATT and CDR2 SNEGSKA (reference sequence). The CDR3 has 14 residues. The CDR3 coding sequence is TGCAGTGCTAGTTCGGGGTTGGGGCACTATGGCTACACCTTC. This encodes CSASSGLGHYGYTF.

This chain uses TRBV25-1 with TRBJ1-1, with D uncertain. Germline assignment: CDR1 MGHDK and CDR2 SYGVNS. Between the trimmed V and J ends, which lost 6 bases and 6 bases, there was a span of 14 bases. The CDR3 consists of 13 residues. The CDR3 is CASRRKRASEAFF. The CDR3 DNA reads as TGTGCCAGCAGACGAAAAAGGGCTTCTGAAGCTTTCTTT. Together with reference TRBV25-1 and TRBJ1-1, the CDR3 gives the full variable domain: EADIYQTPRYLVIGTGKKITLECSQTMGHDKMYWYQQDPGMELHLIHYSYGVNSTEKGDLSSESTVSRIRTEHFPLTLESARPSHTSQYLCASRRKRASEAFFGQGTRLTVV.

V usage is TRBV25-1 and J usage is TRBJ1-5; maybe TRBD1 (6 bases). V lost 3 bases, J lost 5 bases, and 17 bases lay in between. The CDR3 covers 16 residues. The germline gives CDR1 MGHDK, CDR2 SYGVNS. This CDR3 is CASSDATGAWHQPQHF. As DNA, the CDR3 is TGTGCCAGCAGTGACGCGACAGGCGCCTGGCATCAGCCCCAGCATTTT.

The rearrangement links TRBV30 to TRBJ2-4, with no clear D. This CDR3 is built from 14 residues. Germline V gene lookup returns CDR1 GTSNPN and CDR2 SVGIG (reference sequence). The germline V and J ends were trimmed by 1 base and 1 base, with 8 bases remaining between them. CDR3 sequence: CAWSGSVAKNIQYF. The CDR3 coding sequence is TGTGCCTGGAGTGGGTCGGTGGCCAAAAACATTCAGTACTTC.

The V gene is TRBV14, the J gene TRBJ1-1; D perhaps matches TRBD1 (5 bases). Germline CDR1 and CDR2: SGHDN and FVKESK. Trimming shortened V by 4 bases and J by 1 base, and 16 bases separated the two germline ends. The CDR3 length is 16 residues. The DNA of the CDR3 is TGTGCCAGCAGCCCCTCCGGGAGGGGCTCGAACACTGAAGCTTTCTTT. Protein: CASSPSGRGSNTEAFF.

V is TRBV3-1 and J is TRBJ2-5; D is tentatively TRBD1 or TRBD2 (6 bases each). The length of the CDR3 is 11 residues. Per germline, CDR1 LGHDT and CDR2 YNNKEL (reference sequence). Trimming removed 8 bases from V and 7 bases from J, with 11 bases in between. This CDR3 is CASFGGATQYF. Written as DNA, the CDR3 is TGTGCCAGCTTCGGGGGCGCGACCCAGTACTTC.

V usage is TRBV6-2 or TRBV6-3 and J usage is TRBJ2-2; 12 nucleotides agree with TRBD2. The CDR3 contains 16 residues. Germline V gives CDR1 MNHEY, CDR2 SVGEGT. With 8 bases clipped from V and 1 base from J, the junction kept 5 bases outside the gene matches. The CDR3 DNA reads TGTGCCAGCGGAGGGGGACTAGCGGGGAACACCGGGGAGCTGTTTTTT. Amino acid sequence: CASGGGLAGNTGELFF.

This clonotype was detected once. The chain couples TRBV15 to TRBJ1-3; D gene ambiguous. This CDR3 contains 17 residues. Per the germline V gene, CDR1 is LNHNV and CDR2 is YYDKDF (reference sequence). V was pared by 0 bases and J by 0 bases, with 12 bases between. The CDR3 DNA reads TGTGCCACCAGCAGAGATCTCGGCACAACCTCTGGAAACACCATATATTTT. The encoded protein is CATSRDLGTTSGNTIYF.

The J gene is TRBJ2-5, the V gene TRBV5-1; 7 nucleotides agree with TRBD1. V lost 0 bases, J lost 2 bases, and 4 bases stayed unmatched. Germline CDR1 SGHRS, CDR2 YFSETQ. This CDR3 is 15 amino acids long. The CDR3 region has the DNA TGCGCCAGCAGCTTGGGTCGGGACAGTCAAGAGACCCAGTACTTC. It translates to CASSLGRDSQETQYF.

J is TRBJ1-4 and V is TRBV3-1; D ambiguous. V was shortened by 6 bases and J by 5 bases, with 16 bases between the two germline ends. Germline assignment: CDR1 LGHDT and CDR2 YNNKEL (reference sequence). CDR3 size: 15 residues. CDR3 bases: TGTGCCAGCAGATCAGAGAAGGATTTGAATGAAAAACTGTTTTTT. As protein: CASRSEKDLNEKLFF.

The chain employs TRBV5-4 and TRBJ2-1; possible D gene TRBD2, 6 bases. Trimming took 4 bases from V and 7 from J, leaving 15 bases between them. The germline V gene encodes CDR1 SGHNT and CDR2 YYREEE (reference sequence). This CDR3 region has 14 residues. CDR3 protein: CASSTGALKNEQFF. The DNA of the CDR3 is TGTGCCAGCAGCACGGGAGCTCTAAAGAATGAGCAGTTCTTC.

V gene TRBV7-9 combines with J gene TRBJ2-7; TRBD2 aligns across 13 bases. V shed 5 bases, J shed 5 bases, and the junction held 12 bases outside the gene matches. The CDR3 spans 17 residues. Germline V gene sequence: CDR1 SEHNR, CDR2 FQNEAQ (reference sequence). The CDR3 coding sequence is TGTGCCAGCAGCCCCCCTTCTCGACTAGCGGGAGGAAACGAGCAGTACTTC. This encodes CASSPPSRLAGGNEQYF. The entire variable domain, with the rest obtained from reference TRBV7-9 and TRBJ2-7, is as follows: DTGVSQNPRHKITKRGQNVTFRCDPISEHNRLYWYRQTLGQGPEFLTYFQNEAQLEKSRLLSDRFSAERPKGSFSTLEIQRTEQGDSAMYLCASSPPSRLAGGNEQYFGPGTRLTVT.

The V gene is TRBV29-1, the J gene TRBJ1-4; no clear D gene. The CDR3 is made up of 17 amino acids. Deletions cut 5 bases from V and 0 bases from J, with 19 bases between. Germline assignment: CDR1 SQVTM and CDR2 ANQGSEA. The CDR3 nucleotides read TGCAGCGTTCAGTCTATCGGAGGACCCGCAACTAATGAAAAACTGTTTTTT. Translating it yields CSVQSIGGPATNEKLFF.

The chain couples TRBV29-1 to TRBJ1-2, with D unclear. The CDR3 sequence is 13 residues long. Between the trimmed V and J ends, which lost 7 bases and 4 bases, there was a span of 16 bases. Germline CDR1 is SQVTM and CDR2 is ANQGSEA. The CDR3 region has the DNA TGCAGCGCCGGCGATGGGTTGGGCTATGGCTACACCTTC. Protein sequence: CSAGDGLGYGYTF.

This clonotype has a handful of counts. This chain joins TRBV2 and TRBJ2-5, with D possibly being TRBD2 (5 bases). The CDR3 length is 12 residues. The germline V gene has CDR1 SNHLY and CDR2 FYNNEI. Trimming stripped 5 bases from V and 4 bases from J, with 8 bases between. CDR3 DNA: TGTGCCAGCAGTTCTCGGGGAGAGACCCAGTACTTC. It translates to CASSSRGETQYF.

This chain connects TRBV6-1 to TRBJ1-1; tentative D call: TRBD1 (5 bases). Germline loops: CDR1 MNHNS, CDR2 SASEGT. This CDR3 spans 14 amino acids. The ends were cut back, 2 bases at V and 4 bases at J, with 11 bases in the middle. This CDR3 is CASSEQGLGTEAFF. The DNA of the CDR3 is TGTGCCAGCAGTGAACAGGGATTGGGCACTGAAGCTTTCTTT.

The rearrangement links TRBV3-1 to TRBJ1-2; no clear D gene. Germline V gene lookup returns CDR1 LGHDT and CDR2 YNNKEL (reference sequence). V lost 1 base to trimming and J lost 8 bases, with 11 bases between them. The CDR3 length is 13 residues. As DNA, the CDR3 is TGTGCCAGCAGCCAAGGGGAGGAGCTGGGCTACACCTTC. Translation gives CASSQGEELGYTF.

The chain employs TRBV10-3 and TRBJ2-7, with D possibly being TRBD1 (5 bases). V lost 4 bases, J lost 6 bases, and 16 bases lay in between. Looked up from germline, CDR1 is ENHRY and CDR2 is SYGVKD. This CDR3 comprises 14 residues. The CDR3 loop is CAISGAGSYGEQYF. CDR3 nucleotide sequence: TGTGCCATCAGTGGAGCAGGGTCCTACGGCGAGCAGTACTTC.

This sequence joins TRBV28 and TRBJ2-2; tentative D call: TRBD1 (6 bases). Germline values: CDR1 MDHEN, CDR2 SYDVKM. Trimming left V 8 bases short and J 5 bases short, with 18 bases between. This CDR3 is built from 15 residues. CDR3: CASGLPDRGTGELFF. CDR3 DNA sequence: TGTGCCAGCGGGTTGCCGGACAGAGGAACCGGGGAGCTGTTTTTT.

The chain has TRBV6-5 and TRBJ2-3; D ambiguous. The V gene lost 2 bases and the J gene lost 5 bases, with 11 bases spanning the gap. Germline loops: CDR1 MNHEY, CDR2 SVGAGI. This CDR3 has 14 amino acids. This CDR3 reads CASSYATLLDTQYF. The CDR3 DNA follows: TGTGCCAGCAGTTACGCCACCCTCCTAGATACGCAGTATTTT.

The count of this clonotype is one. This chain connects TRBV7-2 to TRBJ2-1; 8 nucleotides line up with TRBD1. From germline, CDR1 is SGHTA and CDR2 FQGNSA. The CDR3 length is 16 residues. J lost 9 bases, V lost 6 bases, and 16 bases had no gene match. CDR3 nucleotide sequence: TGTGCCAGCAGGGCCCCCGGTGTCAGGGGGCGAGGTGAGCAGTTCTTC. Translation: CASRAPGVRGRGEQFF.

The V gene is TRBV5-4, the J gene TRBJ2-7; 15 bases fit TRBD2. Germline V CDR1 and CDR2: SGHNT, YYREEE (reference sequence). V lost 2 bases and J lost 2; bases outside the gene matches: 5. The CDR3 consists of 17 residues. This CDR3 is CASSFYRTSGRAYEQYF. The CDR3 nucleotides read TGTGCCAGCAGCTTTTATCGGACTAGCGGGAGGGCCTACGAGCAGTACTTC. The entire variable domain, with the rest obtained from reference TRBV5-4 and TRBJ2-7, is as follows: ETGVTQSPTHLIKTRGQQVTLRCSSQSGHNTVSWYQQALGQGPQFIFQYYREEENGRGNFPPRFSGLQFPNYSSELNVNALELDDSALYLCASSFYRTSGRAYEQYFGPGTRLTVT.

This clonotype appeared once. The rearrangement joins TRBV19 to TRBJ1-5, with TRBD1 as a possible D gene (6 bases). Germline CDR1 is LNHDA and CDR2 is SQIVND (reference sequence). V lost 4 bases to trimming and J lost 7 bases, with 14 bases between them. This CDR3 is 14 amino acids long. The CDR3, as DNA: TGTGCCAGTAGTACCACAGGGCTTCGCCAGCCCCAGCATTTT. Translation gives CASSTTGLRQPQHF.

CDR3 bases: TGTGCCAGCAGACCTAAACAGGGACGGGAGGGTTCCTACGAGCAGTACTTC. Translating it yields CASRPKQGREGSYEQYF. This sequence joins TRBV12-3 or TRBV12-4 and TRBJ2-7; 8 bases align to TRBD2. The length of the CDR3 is 17 residues. J gave up 1 base and V 6 bases, and 14 bases lay outside the gene matches.

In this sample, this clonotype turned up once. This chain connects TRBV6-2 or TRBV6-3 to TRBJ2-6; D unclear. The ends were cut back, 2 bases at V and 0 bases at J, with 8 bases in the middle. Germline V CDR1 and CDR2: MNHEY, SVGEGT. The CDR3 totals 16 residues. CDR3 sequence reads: CASSYVHSSGANVLTF. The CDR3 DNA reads TGTGCCAGCAGTTACGTTCACAGCTCTGGGGCCAACGTCCTGACTTTC.

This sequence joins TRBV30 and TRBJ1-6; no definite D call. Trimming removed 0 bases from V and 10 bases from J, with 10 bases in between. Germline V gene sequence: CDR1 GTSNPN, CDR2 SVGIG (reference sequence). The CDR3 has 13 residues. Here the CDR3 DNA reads TGTGCCTGGAGTGTTGGTGGCGGATCACCCCTCCACTTT. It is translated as CAWSVGGGSPLHF. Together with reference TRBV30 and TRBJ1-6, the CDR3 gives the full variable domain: SQTIHQWPATLVQPVGSPLSLECTVEGTSNPNLYWYRQAAGRGLQLLFYSVGIGQISSEVPQNLSASRPQDRQFILSSKKLLLSDSGFYLCAWSVGGGSPLHFGNGTRLTVT.